This TCR beta chain was captured by sequencing in a study of T cell responses to AZD1222 COVID-19 vaccine. Sequencing was performed with immunoSEQ multiplex PCR; in TCRdb, only in-frame clones are kept and a portion is missing. The data show 130,000 to 150,000 clones, 88% seen once. This clone was seen a few times. Its antigen is not identified. The CDR3 is 13 amino acids. Germline V lookup: CDR1 LGHDT, CDR2 YNNKEL (reference sequence). The V and J ends lost 2 bases and 9 bases respectively, with 14 bases between them. General observations from the study: Females outnumbered males among donors, who were mostly white British; clonal diversity was possibly underestimated.

Sequenced material: peripheral blood, taken on day 0 of AZD1222 vaccination. The TCR comes from an adult in good health. The V and J genes are TRBV3-1 (or the pseudogene TRBV3-2) and TRBJ2-7; TRBD1 might be the D (6 bases). CDR3 sequence (DNA): TGTGCCAGCAGCCAAAGTAGGGGGATTTTGCAGTACTTC. This sequence encodes CASSQSRGILQYF.